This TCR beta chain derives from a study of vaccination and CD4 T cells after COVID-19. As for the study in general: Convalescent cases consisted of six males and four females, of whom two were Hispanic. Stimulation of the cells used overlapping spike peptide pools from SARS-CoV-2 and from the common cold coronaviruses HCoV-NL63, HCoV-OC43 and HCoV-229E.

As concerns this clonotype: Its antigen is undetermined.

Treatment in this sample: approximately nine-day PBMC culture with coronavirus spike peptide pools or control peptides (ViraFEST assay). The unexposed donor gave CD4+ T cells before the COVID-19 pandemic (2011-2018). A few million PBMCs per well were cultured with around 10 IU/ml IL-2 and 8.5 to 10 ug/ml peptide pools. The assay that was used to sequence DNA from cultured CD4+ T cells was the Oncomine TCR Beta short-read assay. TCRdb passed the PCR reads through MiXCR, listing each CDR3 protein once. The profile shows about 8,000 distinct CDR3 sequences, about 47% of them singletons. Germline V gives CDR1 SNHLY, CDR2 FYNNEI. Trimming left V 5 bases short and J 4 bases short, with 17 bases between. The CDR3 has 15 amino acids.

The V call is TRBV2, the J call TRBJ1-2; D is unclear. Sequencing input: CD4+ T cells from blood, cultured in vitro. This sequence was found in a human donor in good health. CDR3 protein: CASSLRESRPYGYTF. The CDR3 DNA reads TGTGCCAGCAGTTTGAGGGAGAGTCGGCCCTATGGCTACACCTTC.